One and the same sample provided the 31 T cell receptor beta chains below, sequenced in a study of CD8+ T cells in alopecia areata. The sequencing template was cDNA reverse transcribed from extracted RNA. Sequencing used immunoSEQ multiplex PCR; TCRdb keeps in-frame clones, though not all of them. The repertoire holds 170,000 or so clones, with roughly 62% as singletons. Treatment specified: oral pan-JAK inhibitor, 5-10 mg twice daily. The source material was CD8+ T cells sorted from blood, sampled at week 24, from a patient treated with tofacitinib. The receptor set was obtained from a human donor with alopecia areata.

The chain is built from TRBV7-2 and TRBJ2-3; 9 bases are shared with TRBD2. Per the germline V gene, CDR1 is SGHTA and CDR2 is FQGNSA. J gave up 1 base and V 1 base, and 3 bases lay outside the gene matches. CDR3 size: 16 residues. The CDR3 DNA follows: TGTGCCAGCAGCTTAGGGGTAGCGGGGGGCACAGATACGCAGTATTTT. This encodes CASSLGVAGGTDTQYF.

A few counts support this clone. The rearrangement uses TRBV4-1 and TRBJ1-5; TRBD1 aligns across 7 bases. V shed 1 base and J 10 bases; nucleotides not matched to a gene: 7. The CDR3 has 14 residues. Germline CDR1 is MGHRA and CDR2 is YSYEKL. CDR3 coding DNA: TGCGCCAGCAGCCAAGGAGGGGACAGAAGTCCCCAGCATTTT. This codes for CASSQGGDRSPQHF.

The chain recombines TRBV4-1 with TRBJ2-2; no definite D call. Trimming stripped 4 bases from V and 2 bases from J, with 5 bases between. Germline-derived CDR1 and CDR2 are MGHRA and YSYEKL. The length of the CDR3 is 13 residues. As DNA, the CDR3 is TGCGCCAGCAGCCCAGGAAACACCGGGGAGCTGTTTTTT. Its protein is CASSPGNTGELFF.

The V gene is TRBV27, the J gene TRBJ2-1, with D perhaps TRBD1 (5 bases). The ends were cut back, 7 bases at V and 9 bases at J, with 16 bases in the middle. Germline V gene data show CDR1 as MNHEY and CDR2 as SMNVEV (reference sequence). The CDR3 is 13 amino acids. CDR3 sequence (DNA): TGTGCCAGCACCGAATCAGGGTTGGGTGAGCAGTTCTTC. Translated, it gives CASTESGLGEQFF.

This chain connects TRBV4-2 to TRBJ2-1, with D unresolved. The CDR3 runs 12 residues. Trimming removed 2 bases from V and 8 bases from J, with 7 bases in between. Per germline, CDR1 LGHNA and CDR2 YNFKEQ. The CDR3 spells CASSQQWDEQFF. The CDR3 nucleotides read TGTGCCAGCAGCCAACAGTGGGATGAGCAGTTCTTC.

This clone was detected only once. The gene calls are TRBV15 and TRBJ1-4; no definite D call. CDR1 and CDR2 from the germline V gene are LNHNV and YYDKDF (reference sequence). The CDR3 contains 16 residues. V lost 0 bases and J 0 bases, leaving 8 bases between the germline ends. Here the CDR3 DNA reads TGTGCCACCAGCAGAGAACGACCGCCAACTAATGAAAAACTGTTTTTT. This codes for CATSRERPPTNEKLFF.

This clone was counted between two and nine times. The V gene is TRBV29-1, the J gene TRBJ1-1, with unresolved D. V lost 3 bases to trimming and J lost 0 bases, with 8 bases between them. Germline-derived CDR1 and CDR2 are SQVTM and ANQGSEA. The CDR3 runs to 13 residues. The CDR3 sequence is CSVDLRVNTEAFF. CDR3 coding DNA: TGCAGCGTTGATCTACGGGTGAACACTGAAGCTTTCTTT.

V is TRBV6-5 and J is TRBJ1-5; D is ambiguous. The germline V gene encodes CDR1 MNHEY and CDR2 SVGAGI. With 2 bases removed from V and 6 bases from J, the gap between germline ends came to 8 bases. The CDR3 length is 13 residues. For the CDR3, the DNA is TGTGCCAGCAGTTACGGCGGTTTTCAGCCCCAGCATTTT. This translates into CASSYGGFQPQHF.

The gene calls are TRBV5-1 and TRBJ2-5; D uncertain. V lost 1 base and J 4 bases, leaving 11 bases between the germline ends. Germline V lookup: CDR1 SGHRS, CDR2 YFSETQ. This CDR3 spans 14 amino acids. The CDR3 DNA reads TGCGCCAGCAGCTTGAAGTGGTCGGGAGAGACCCAGTACTTC. It encodes CASSLKWSGETQYF.

This clone has only a few counts. V gene TRBV29-1 combines with J gene TRBJ1-2; 7 bases are a match to TRBD1. The ends lost 2 bases at V and 5 bases at J; junction bases unmatched: 8. Germline lookup yields CDR1 SQVTM and CDR2 ANQGSEA. There are 14 residues in the CDR3. In DNA form, the CDR3 reads TGCAGCGTTGAATCGGGCGGACAGGCTTATGGCTACACCTTC. It encodes CSVESGGQAYGYTF.

The CDR3 region has the DNA TGTGCCAGCAGCGTGACCCCAGGACAGCTTGAGCAGTTCTTC. This sequence encodes CASSVTPGQLEQFF. The gene calls are TRBV9 and TRBJ2-1, with D tentatively TRBD1 (6 bases). This CDR3 is built from 14 residues. The ends were cut back, 2 bases at V and 9 bases at J, with 15 bases in the middle. Germline CDR1 and CDR2: SGDLS and YYNGEE.

The chain combines TRBV5-1 with TRBJ1-2; possibly TRBD1 for D (6 bases). The CDR3 is made up of 15 amino acids. The germline V gene encodes CDR1 SGHRS and CDR2 YFSETQ. Trimming took 0 bases from V and 2 from J, leaving 11 bases between them. The CDR3 loop reads CASSLDPGTNYGYTF. CDR3 DNA sequence: TGCGCCAGCAGCTTGGATCCAGGGACAAACTATGGCTACACCTTC.

This clone was counted a few times. The CDR3 is CASSPLGLAEETQYF. The CDR3 DNA reads as TGTGCCAGCAGCCCTTTAGGACTAGCCGAAGAGACCCAGTACTTC. J is TRBJ2-5 and V is TRBV4-2; 8 bases are a match to TRBD2. V was pared by 4 bases and J by 3 bases, with 7 bases of the junction left unmatched. Germline V gene lookup returns CDR1 LGHNA and CDR2 YNFKEQ. The CDR3 runs to 15 residues.

The V call is TRBV30, the J call TRBJ2-2; no reliable D call. The CDR3 covers 14 residues. The V end was cut by 0 bases, the J end by 2 bases, with 7 bases between. Germline values: CDR1 GTSNPN, CDR2 SVGIG (reference sequence). DNA for the CDR3: TGTGCCTGGAGTGTACCAGAAAACACCGGGGAGCTGTTTTTT. Translating gives CAWSVPENTGELFF.

V and J are TRBV5-1 and TRBJ2-2; D unresolved. The CDR3 totals 13 residues. The V gene lost 4 bases and the J gene lost 5 bases, with 9 bases spanning the gap. Germline CDR1 SGHRS, CDR2 YFSETQ. CDR3 DNA sequence: TGCGCCAGCAGCCTCCAAAAGACCGGGGAGCTGTTTTTT. Amino acids: CASSLQKTGELFF.

The chain couples TRBV9 to TRBJ2-4; the D gene is possibly TRBD2 (7 bases). The CDR3 sequence is 18 residues long. Trimming stripped 5 bases from V and 0 bases from J, with 21 bases between. Germline-derived CDR1 and CDR2 are SGDLS and YYNGEE. CDR3 amino acids: CASSLGGGGGVAKNIQYF. Written as DNA, the CDR3 is TGTGCCAGCAGTTTGGGCGGGGGCGGAGGAGTAGCCAAAAACATTCAGTACTTC.

A few counts support this clone. This sequence joins TRBV4-1 and TRBJ2-1, with D hard to call. Germline-derived CDR1 and CDR2 are MGHRA and YSYEKL. Trimming removed 0 bases at V and 8 bases at J, with 5 bases between. This CDR3 contains 12 residues. The CDR3 here is CASSQDGDEQFF. CDR3 sequence (DNA): TGCGCCAGCAGCCAAGATGGGGATGAGCAGTTCTTC.

This clone was counted a few times. The V and J genes are TRBV14 and TRBJ2-1; D tentatively fits TRBD1 or TRBD2 (5 bases each). The V gene lost 2 bases and the J gene lost 12 bases, with 14 bases spanning the gap. CDR1 is SGHDN and CDR2 is FVKESK in the germline V gene. CDR3 length equals 13 residues. DNA of the CDR3: TGTGCCAGCAGCCAAATGGACCTGAGGGGGCAGTTCTTC. Translation gives CASSQMDLRGQFF.

The chain has TRBV7-9 and TRBJ1-5; TRBD1 matches at 7 bases. The V segment lost 5 bases and the J segment 6 bases; nucleotides outside the gene matches: 7. There are 14 residues in the CDR3. The germline V gene encodes CDR1 SEHNR and CDR2 FQNEAQ (reference sequence). CDR3 loop: CASSQAQGSQPQHF. The CDR3 nucleotides read TGTGCCAGCAGCCAAGCACAGGGGTCTCAGCCCCAGCATTTT.

This clone appeared a few times. This chain links TRBV7-9 with TRBJ2-5; 8 nucleotides align to TRBD1. V dropped 6 bases and J dropped 2; count of bases not matched to a gene: 5. CDR1 and CDR2 from the germline V gene are SEHNR and FQNEAQ (reference sequence). The CDR3 is made up of 14 amino acids. CDR3 DNA: TGTGCCAGCAGAAAAGGACAGGGTCAAGAGACCCAGTACTTC. Translated: CASRKGQGQETQYF. Filled out from reference TRBV7-9 and TRBJ2-5, the complete variable domain reads DTGVSQNPRHKITKRGQNVTFRCDPISEHNRLYWYRQTLGQGPEFLTYFQNEAQLEKSRLLSDRFSAERPKGSFSTLEIQRTEQGDSAMYLCASRKGQGQETQYFGPGTRLLVL.

Only a few counts were recorded for this clone. The rearrangement links TRBV6-1 to TRBJ1-2; D is perhaps TRBD1 (6 bases). V lost 3 bases and J lost 5, with 13 bases in between. Germline V gives CDR1 MNHNS, CDR2 SASEGT. The CDR3 totals 14 residues. The CDR3 DNA follows: TGTGCCAGCAGTGAGGCATCGGGGGCGTATGGCTACACCTTC. Residues: CASSEASGAYGYTF.

This clone came up a few times. The chain joins TRBV7-9 to TRBJ1-1; TRBD1 is a possible D gene (5 bases). This CDR3 region has 13 residues. V dropped 3 bases and J dropped 0 bases, with 5 bases sitting between them. Germline V gene lookup returns CDR1 SEHNR and CDR2 FQNEAQ (reference sequence). CDR3 bases: TGTGCCAGCAGCTTGACAGTGAACACTGAAGCTTTCTTT. Residues: CASSLTVNTEAFF.

This chain links TRBV4-2 with TRBJ2-2; TRBD1 matches at 8 bases. V dropped 4 bases and J dropped 6; count of bases not matched to a gene: 4. The germline V gene has CDR1 LGHNA and CDR2 YNFKEQ. The CDR3 runs 14 residues. The CDR3 spells CASSPGQAAGELFF. The CDR3 DNA follows: TGTGCCAGCAGCCCGGGACAGGCTGCCGGGGAGCTGTTTTTT.

This clone appeared once. This chain connects TRBV7-9 to TRBJ2-1; no clear D gene. Trimming took off 7 bases at V and 6 bases at J, with 19 bases between the two ends. Per germline, CDR1 SEHNR and CDR2 FQNEAQ (reference sequence). The CDR3 contains 15 residues. Written as DNA, the CDR3 is TGTGCCAGCACCGATCCCCAGGTTGGGATCAATGAGCAGTTCTTC. This codes for CASTDPQVGINEQFF.

Only a few counts were recorded for this clone. The V call is TRBV23-1, the J call TRBJ2-1; TRBD2 might be the D (5 bases). TRBV23-1 is known as an ORF, though its function is uncertain. V shed 1 base and J shed 5 bases, with 12 bases lying between them. The length of the CDR3 is 15 residues. The CDR3 sequence: CASSQWGVPNNEQFF. CDR3 DNA sequence: TGCGCCAGCAGTCAATGGGGAGTTCCTAACAATGAGCAGTTCTTC.

V usage is TRBV5-6 and J usage is TRBJ2-5; weak D call: TRBD1 (5 bases). The germline gives CDR1 SGHDT, CDR2 YYEEEE. This CDR3 comprises 15 residues. Between the trimmed V and J ends, which lost 2 bases and 5 bases, there was a span of 16 bases. This chain's CDR3 is CASSFGRANRETQYF. DNA for the CDR3: TGTGCCAGCAGCTTTGGCAGGGCGAACAGGGAGACCCAGTACTTC.

This chain connects TRBV25-1 to TRBJ2-7; 8 nucleotides agree with TRBD1. V was clipped by 4 bases and J by 3 bases; unmatched bases: 5. CDR3 size: 14 residues. Per the germline V gene, CDR1 is MGHDK and CDR2 is SYGVNS. The CDR3 region is CASSATTGGYEQYF. In nucleotides, the CDR3 is TGTGCCAGCAGTGCAACAACAGGGGGCTACGAGCAGTACTTC.

This sequence joins TRBV27 and TRBJ1-1; TRBD1 aligns across 8 bases. CDR3 length: 15 amino acids. Germline V gene sequence: CDR1 MNHEY, CDR2 SMNVEV (reference sequence). J lost 4 bases, V lost 2 bases, and 6 bases had no gene match. As DNA, the CDR3 is TGTGCCAGCAGTTTAGCCCAGGGGGCGGGCACTGAAGCTTTCTTT. Its protein is CASSLAQGAGTEAFF.

CDR3 region: CASSQETGGEETQYF. CDR3 coding DNA: TGCGCCAGCAGCCAAGAGACAGGGGGGGAAGAGACCCAGTACTTC. V and J are TRBV4-1 and TRBJ2-5; 9 nucleotides match TRBD1. The CDR3 loop spans 15 amino acids. Germline CDR1 reads MGHRA; CDR2 reads YSYEKL. Trimming removed 0 bases from V and 3 bases from J; junction bases left unmatched: 2.

V usage is TRBV12-5 and J usage is TRBJ1-5; no definite D call. CDR3 length equals 12 residues. Trimming shortened V by 7 bases and J by 4 bases, and 8 bases separated the two germline ends. The germline CDR1 and CDR2 sequences are LGHNT and FRNRAP. CDR3 DNA sequence: TGTGCTAGTGTCGAGGGTAATCAGCCCCAGCATTTT. Translation gives CASVEGNQPQHF.

The genes are TRBV9 and TRBJ2-5, with D possibly TRBD2 on 5 matching bases. The CDR3 covers 12 residues. Germline V gene sequence: CDR1 SGDLS, CDR2 YYNGEE. Trimming left V 7 bases short and J 2 bases short, with 9 bases between. The CDR3 spells CASGGRQETQYF. In DNA, the CDR3 is TGTGCCAGCGGCGGGCGGCAAGAGACCCAGTACTTC.